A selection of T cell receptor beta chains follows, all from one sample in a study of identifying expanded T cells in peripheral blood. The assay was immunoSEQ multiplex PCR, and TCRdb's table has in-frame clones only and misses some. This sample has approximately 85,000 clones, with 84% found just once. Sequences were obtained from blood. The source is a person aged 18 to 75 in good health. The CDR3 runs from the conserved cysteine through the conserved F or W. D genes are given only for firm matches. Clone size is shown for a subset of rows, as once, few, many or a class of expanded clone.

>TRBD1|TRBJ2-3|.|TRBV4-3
CASSQERGQPTDTQYF
TGCGCCAGCAGCCAAGAAAGGGGACAGCCCACAGATACGCAGTATTTT
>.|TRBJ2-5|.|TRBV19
CASTPGRGKETQYF
TGTGCCAGTACGCCGGGACGAGGGAAGGAGACCCAGTACTTC
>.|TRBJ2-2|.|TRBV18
CASSSDSTNTGELFF
TGTGCCAGCTCATCGGACAGTACGAACACCGGGGAGCTGTTTTTT
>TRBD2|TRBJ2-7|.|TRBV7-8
CASSPSLREGPYEQYF
TGTGCCAGCAGCCCCTCTCTGAGGGAGGGCCCCTACGAGCAGTACTTC
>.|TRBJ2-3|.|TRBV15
CATSRGTAEGDTQYF
TGTGCCACCAGCAGAGGGACGGCGGAGGGGGATACGCAGTATTTT
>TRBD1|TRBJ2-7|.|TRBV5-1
CASSLTGDSSYEQYF
TGCGCCAGCAGCTTGACAGGGGACAGCTCCTACGAGCAGTACTTC
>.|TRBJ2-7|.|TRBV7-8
CASTKEAQPYEQYF
TGTGCCAGCACCAAGGAAGCGCAACCCTACGAGCAGTACTTC
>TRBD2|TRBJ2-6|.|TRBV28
CASSGLAGGERDLTF
TGTGCCAGCAGTGGCTTGGCGGGAGGCGAACGTGACCTGACTTTC
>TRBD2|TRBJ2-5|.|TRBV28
CASTLAGLETQYF
TGTGCCAGCACCCTAGCGGGACTCGAGACCCAGTACTTC
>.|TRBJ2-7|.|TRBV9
CASSVDFSSYEQYF
TGTGCCAGCAGCGTTGATTTCTCCAGCTACGAGCAGTACTTC
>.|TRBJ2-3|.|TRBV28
CASSSPMMIYTDTQYF
TGTGCCAGCAGTTCCCCCATGATGATTTACACAGATACGCAGTATTTT
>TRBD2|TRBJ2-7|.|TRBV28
CASSFYTSGLKQYF
TGTGCCAGCAGTTTTTATACTAGCGGGCTCAAGCAGTACTTC
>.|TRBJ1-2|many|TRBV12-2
CAIRDRGNYGYTF
TGTGCAATTAGGGACAGGGGAAACTATGGCTACACCTTC
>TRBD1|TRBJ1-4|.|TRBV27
CASRLKGAATNEKLFF
TGTGCCAGCAGGTTAAAGGGGGCTGCAACTAATGAAAAACTGTTTTTT
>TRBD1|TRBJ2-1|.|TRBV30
CAWSGQGAGEQFF
TGTGCCTGGAGTGGACAGGGGGCAGGTGAGCAGTTCTTC
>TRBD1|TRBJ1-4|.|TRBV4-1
CASSQEQGAQRVLFF
TGCGCCAGCAGCCAAGAACAGGGGGCGCAGCGGGTTCTGTTTTTT
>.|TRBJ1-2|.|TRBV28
CASSLTDKKPNYGYTF
TGTGCCAGCAGTCTCACGGACAAAAAGCCTAACTATGGCTACACCTTC
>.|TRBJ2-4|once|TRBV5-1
CASSRASEAKNIQYF
TGCGCCAGCAGTCGGGCCTCGGAGGCCAAAAACATTCAGTACTTC
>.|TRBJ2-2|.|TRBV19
CASTLGPLITNTGELFF
TGTGCCAGTACGTTAGGCCCCCTAATTACCAACACCGGGGAGCTGTTTTTT
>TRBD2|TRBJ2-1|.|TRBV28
CASSSLAGSSYNEQFF
TGTGCCAGCAGTTCCCTAGCGGGGAGCTCCTACAATGAGCAGTTCTTC
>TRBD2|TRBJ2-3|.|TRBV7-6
CASSPRTSGYSTSTDTQYF
TGTGCCAGCAGCCCCAGGACTAGCGGGTATTCAACCAGCACAGATACGCAGTATTTT
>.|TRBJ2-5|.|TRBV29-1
CSVEVTWGETQYF
TGCAGCGTTGAAGTCACCTGGGGAGAGACCCAGTACTTC
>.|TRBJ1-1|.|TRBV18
CASSPGGVGVTEAFF
TGTGCCAGCTCACCAGGAGGGGTTGGGGTCACTGAAGCTTTCTTT
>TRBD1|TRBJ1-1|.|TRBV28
CASSNTGVVNTEAFF
TGTGCCAGCAGTAATACAGGGGTCGTGAACACTGAAGCTTTCTTT
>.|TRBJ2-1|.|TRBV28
CASSHIEGGNEQFF
TGTGCCAGCAGTCACATAGAGGGTGGGAATGAGCAGTTCTTC
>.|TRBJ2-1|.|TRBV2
CAIKRDGPYNEQFF
TGTGCCATCAAGAGGGACGGACCCTACAATGAGCAGTTCTTC
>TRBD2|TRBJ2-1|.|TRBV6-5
CASSRTSVYNEQFF
TGTGCCAGCAGTAGGACTAGCGTCTACAATGAGCAGTTCTTC
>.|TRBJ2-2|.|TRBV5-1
CASSLPSAVNTGELFF
TGCGCCAGCAGCTTGCCCTCGGCGGTTAACACCGGGGAGCTGTTTTTT
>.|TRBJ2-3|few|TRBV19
CASSIQAESTLAQYF
TGTGCCAGTAGTATCCAAGCGGAGTCTACTTTGGCGCAGTATTTT
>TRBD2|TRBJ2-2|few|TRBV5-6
CASSPGLAVSNTGELFF
TGTGCCAGCAGCCCGGGACTAGCGGTCTCGAACACCGGGGAGCTGTTTTTT
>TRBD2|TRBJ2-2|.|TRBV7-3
CASSPILAGGGSTGELFF
TGTGCCAGCAGCCCCATCCTAGCGGGAGGCGGTAGCACCGGGGAGCTGTTTTTT
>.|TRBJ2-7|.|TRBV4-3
CASSQEGDSREQYF
TGCGCCAGCAGCCAAGAGGGGGATTCCAGGGAGCAGTACTTC
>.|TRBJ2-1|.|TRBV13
CASSLFLATYNEQFF
TGTGCCAGCAGCTTATTCCTAGCGACGTACAATGAGCAGTTCTTC
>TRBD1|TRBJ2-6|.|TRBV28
CASSLSGQGAANVLTF
TGTGCCAGCAGTTTATCCGGTCAGGGGGCAGCCAACGTCCTGACTTTC
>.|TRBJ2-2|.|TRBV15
CATSPNGREVGELFF
TGTGCCACCAGCCCCAACGGCAGGGAGGTCGGGGAGCTGTTTTTT
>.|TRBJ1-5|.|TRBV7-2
CASSLAGVSNQPQHF
TGTGCCAGCAGCTTAGCAGGAGTTAGCAATCAGCCCCAGCATTTT
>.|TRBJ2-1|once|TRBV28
CASSKTPSGDEQFF
TGTGCCAGCAGTAAAACCCCCTCTGGCGATGAGCAGTTCTTC
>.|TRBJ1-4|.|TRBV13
CASSLGQFNEKLFF
TGTGCCAGCAGCTTAGGCCAGTTTAATGAAAAACTGTTTTTT
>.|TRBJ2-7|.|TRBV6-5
CASSYSPSPLSYEQYF
TGTGCCAGCAGTTACTCACCTAGCCCCCTGTCCTACGAGCAGTACTTC
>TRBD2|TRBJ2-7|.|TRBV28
CASSLSGTSGPYEQYF
TGTGCCAGCAGTTTATCCGGGACTAGCGGGCCCTACGAGCAGTACTTC
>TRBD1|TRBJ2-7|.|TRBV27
CASSLEQGAYEQYF
TGTGCCAGCAGTTTAGAACAGGGGGCCTACGAGCAGTACTTC
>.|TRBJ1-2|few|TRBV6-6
CASSQQANYGYTF
TGTGCCAGCAGTCAACAGGCGAACTATGGCTACACCTTC
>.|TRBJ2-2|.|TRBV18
CASSVNTNTGELFF
TGTGCCAGCTCAGTAAATACGAACACCGGGGAGCTGTTTTTT
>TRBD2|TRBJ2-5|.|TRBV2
CASRRLAGEETQYF
TGTGCCAGCAGACGACTAGCGGGGGAAGAGACCCAGTACTTC
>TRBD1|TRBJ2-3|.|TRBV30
CAWSAGTGGVDTQYF
TGTGCCTGGAGTGCCGGGACAGGGGGTGTAGATACGCAGTATTTT
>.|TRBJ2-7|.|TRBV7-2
CASSPQLPYEQYF
TGTGCCAGCAGCCCGCAGTTGCCCTACGAGCAGTACTTC
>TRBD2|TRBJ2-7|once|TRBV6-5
CASSYSGGSHEQYF
TGTGCCAGCAGTTACTCGGGCGGGAGCCACGAGCAGTACTTC